This T cell receptor beta chain was identified in a study of cytomegalovirus exposure and HLA in healthy donors. General observations from the study: Some public TCRs appeared in many individuals, while most sequences were rare. As was reported, the classifier diagnosed cytomegalovirus status with high specificity and sensitivity. CMV serostatus alone was available as immune exposure information.

PCR involved 60 Vbeta and 13 Jbeta primers. In the original processing: A later analysis tallied approximately 87 million unique TCR beta chains, about 11 million of them shared. Assay used: immunoSEQ multiplex PCR; TCRdb lists only in-frame clones, some missing. V and J calls and clone size come straight from that table; D and trimming were deduced from the DNA. Among some 120,000 clones, 15% to 20% were seen once, and the ten largest hold 2.5% to 3%. Germline trimming cut 6 bases from V and 6 bases from J; bases unmatched to any gene: 8. CDR1 and CDR2 (germline): SEHNR, FQNEAQ (reference sequence). The CDR3 consists of 15 residues. Comments on this clone: The antigen is undetermined.

The rearrangement links TRBV7-9 to TRBJ2-1; 10 positions agree with TRBD2. Sequenced input: PBMCs. The source of this sequence is a female donor in good health and CMV-seropositive. CDR3 in DNA: TGTGCCAGCAGTTCCGGGACTAGCGACCTCAATGAGCAGTTCTTC. This gives the protein CASSSGTSDLNEQFF.